This T cell receptor (beta chain) was sequenced during a study of CD8 T cells in Susac syndrome. The V end was cut by 3 bases, the J end by 4 bases, with 9 bases between. Germline V gene sequence: CDR1 DFQATT, CDR2 SNEGSKA (reference sequence). This CDR3 contains 12 residues. An input of roughly 0.5 to 1 ug of RNA was subjected to reverse transcription using random hexamers. TCRdb passed the immunoSEQ multiplex PCR reads through MiXCR, listing each CDR3 protein once. The sample records tens of thousands of distinct CDR3 sequences, 93% being singletons. TEMRA cells were enriched by FACS, and CD4+ and CD8+ T cells were negatively isolated.

This sequence was found in a human donor in good health. This chain joins TRBV20-1 and TRBJ1-2; D uncertain. Sequencing input: CD8+ T cells from PBMCs. This CDR3 reads CSASGLSYGYTF. The CDR3 DNA follows: TGCAGTGCTAGCGGACTGAGCTATGGCTACACCTTC.